The present T cell receptor beta chain was sequenced within a study of blood T cell repertoires in COVID-19 (TCRdb year 2020). Concerning the study at large: Samples covering the acute and convalescent phases of COVID-19 were provided by collaborators in the United States, Italy and Spain. The dataset comprised deeply sampled blood TCRbeta repertoires from subjects exposed to, actively infected with, or recovered from COVID-19. The prospective study material was composed of cDNA or gDNA derived from T cells, B-cell-depleted T cells, or PBMCs. HLA class I and class II types, where available, came from metadata supplied by the sample provider rather than from assay-based typing. A freely available public database, intended as a resource for researchers studying the immune response to SARS-CoV-2, is where the repertoires were released. Samples were obtained from the ongoing ImmuneRACE study (first 160 participants) and from 1,254 subjects provided by 6 global collaborators. A de-identified subject ID, COVID-19 status, age in years and sex were almost always included in the sample metadata. Overall study results and their limits: Clinical and demographic metadata were provided uncurated, with the amount varying by source and participant.

Collaborating institutions collected whole blood in K2EDTA tubes following their own protocols. For TCRbeta analysis, collaborators shipped samples as frozen whole blood, isolated PBMCs, or DNA extracted from either of those sample types. Worth noting for this clone: Its cognate antigen has yet to be identified. No base quality information exists; no much larger clone differs at one position.

TCRbeta CDR3 regions were amplified from genomic DNA by means of the immunoSEQ Assay, a bias-controlled multiplex PCR. The published analysis was carried out like this. The number of nucleated cells in each sample was estimated by amplification of reference gene primers within the assay. To quantify the absolute abundance of each unique TCRbeta CDR3 rearrangement, sequence reads were collapsed and filtered. For each sample, productive Simpson clonality was calculated by taking the square root of Simpson's diversity index across productive rearrangements. This is the immuneACCESS table as TCRdb keeps it, with only in-frame sequences that have V and J called. A part of the clones is gone; compared with another copy, unresolved V genes explain less than half, and the rest is unexplained. V, J and clone size derive from that table, while D and trimming were established from the DNA sequence. The sample table holds over 200,000 clones, of which about 91% were seen once. Clones ranked in the top ten supply under 1.5% of the sample.

The TCR was taken from a man aged 25-40 years with acute or convalescent COVID-19. The sequenced sample consisted of peripheral blood.

The CDR3 protein: CASSLFQGSSVEQYF. The nucleotide sequence reads as follows: TGCGCCAGCAGCTTATTCCAGGGATCTTCCGTCGAGCAGTACTTC. This chain joins TRBV5-1 to TRBJ2-7, with TRBD1 perhaps the D gene, on 5 matching bases. The germline V gene gives CDR1 as SGHRS and CDR2 as YFSETQ. The CDR3 sequence holds 15 residues, the cysteine and phenylalanine included. The retained sequence is limited to the CDR3, 45 bases, with the frame set at the first base. The V end loses 2 bases and the J end loses 6 bases, and a stretch of 18 bases separates them. When the CDR3 is completed using the reference TRBV5-1 and TRBJ2-7 genes on either side, the full variable domain is KAGVTQTPRYLIKTRGQQVTLSCSPISGHRSVSWYQQTPGQGLQFLFEYFSETQRNKGNFPGRFSGRQFSNSRSEMNVSTLELGDSALYLCASSLFQGSSVEQYFGPGTRLTVT.